This T cell receptor beta chain was documented in a study of blood T cells in healthy people across ages. It was with a sample-barcoded 5' primer and a J-beta primer mix that a second PCR of roughly 6 to 12 cycles was run. TCRdb ran MiXCR on the 5' RACE reads and lists one entry per CDR3 protein. The repertoire holds around 620,000 distinct CDR3 sequences, with 25% to 30% as singletons. The CDR3 has 15 amino acids. Between the trimmed V and J ends, which lost 2 bases and 1 base, there was a span of 9 bases. Germline assignment: CDR1 SGHVS and CDR2 FQNEAQ. The chain employs TRBV7-8 and TRBJ2-4; D is undetermined. Specimen: blood. The source is a woman in her 70s in good health. CDR3 sequence reads: CASSLRHGAKNIQYF. The CDR3, as DNA: TGTGCCAGCAGCTTACGGCACGGGGCCAAAAACATTCAGTACTTC.